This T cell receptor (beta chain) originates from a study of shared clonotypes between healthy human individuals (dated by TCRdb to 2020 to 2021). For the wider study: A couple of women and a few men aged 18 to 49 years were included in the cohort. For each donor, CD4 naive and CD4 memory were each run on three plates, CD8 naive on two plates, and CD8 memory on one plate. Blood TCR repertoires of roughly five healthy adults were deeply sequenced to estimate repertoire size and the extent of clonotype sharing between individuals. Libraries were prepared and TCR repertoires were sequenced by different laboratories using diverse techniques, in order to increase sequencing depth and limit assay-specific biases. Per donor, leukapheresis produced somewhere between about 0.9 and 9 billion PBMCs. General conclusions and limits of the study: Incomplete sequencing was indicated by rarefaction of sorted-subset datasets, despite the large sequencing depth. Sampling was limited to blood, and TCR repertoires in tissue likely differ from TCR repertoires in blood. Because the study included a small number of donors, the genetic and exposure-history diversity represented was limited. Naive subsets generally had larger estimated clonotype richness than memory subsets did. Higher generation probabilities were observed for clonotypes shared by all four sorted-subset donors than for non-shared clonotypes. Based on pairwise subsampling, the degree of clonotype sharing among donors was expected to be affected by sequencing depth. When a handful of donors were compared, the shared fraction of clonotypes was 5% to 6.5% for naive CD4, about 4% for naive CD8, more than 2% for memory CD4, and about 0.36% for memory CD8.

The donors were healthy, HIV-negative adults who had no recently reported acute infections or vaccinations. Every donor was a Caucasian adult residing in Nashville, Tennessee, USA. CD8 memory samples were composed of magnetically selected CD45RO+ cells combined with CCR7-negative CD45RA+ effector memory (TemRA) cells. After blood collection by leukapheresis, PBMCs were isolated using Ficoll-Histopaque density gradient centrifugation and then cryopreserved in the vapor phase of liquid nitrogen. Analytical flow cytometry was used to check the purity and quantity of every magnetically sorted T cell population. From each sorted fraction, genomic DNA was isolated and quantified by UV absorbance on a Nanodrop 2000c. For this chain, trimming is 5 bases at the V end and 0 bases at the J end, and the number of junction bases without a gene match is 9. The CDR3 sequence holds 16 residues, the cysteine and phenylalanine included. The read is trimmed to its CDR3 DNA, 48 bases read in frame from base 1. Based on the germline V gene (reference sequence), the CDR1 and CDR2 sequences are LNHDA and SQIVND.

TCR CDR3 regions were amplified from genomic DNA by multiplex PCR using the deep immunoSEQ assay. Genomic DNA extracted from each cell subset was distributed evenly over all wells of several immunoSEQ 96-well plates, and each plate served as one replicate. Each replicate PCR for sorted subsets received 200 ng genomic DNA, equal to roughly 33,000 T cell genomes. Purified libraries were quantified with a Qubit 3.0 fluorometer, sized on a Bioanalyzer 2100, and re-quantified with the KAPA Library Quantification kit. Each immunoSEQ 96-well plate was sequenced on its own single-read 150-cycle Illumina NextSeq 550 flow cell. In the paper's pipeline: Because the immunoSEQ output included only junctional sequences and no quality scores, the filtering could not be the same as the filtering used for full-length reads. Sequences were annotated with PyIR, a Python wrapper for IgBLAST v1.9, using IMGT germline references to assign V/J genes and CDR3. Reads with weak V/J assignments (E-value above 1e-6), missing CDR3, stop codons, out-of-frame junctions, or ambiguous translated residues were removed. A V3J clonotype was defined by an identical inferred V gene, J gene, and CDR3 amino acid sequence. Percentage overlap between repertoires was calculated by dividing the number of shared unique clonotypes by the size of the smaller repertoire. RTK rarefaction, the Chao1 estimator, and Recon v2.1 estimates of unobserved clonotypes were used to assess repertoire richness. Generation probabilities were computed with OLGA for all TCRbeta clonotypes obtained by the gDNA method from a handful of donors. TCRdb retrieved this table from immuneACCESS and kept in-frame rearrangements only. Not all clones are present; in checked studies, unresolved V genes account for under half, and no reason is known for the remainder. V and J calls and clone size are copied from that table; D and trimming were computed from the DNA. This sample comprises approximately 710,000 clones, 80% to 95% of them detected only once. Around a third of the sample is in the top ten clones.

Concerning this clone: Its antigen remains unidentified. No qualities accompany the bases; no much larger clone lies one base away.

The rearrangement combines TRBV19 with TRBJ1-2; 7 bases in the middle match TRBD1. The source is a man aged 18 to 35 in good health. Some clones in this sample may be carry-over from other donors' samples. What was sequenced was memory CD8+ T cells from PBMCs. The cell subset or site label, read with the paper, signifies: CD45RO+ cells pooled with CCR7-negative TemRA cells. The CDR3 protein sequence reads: CASSLGTALANYGYTF. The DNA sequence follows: TGTGCCAGTAGTCTCGGGACAGCTTTAGCTAACTATGGCTACACCTTC.